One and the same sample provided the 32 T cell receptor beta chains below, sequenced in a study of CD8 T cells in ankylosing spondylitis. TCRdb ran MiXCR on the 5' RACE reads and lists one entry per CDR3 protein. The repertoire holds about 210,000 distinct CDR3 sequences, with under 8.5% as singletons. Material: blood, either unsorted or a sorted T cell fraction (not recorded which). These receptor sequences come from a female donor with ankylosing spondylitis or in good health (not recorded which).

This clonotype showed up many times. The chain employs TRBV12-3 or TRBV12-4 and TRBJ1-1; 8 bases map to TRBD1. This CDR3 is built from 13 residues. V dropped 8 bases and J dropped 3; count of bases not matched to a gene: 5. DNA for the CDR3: TGTGCCAGCTCGGACAGGGTCCACACTGAAGCTTTCTTT. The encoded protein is CASSDRVHTEAFF.

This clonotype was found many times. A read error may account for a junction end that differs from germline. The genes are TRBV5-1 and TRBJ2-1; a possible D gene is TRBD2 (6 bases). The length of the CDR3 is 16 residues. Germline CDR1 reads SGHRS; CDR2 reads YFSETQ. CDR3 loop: CASSWRRDYSSNEQFF. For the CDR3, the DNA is TGCGCCAGCAGTTGGCGGCGGGATTACTCCTCCAATGAGCAGTTCTTC.

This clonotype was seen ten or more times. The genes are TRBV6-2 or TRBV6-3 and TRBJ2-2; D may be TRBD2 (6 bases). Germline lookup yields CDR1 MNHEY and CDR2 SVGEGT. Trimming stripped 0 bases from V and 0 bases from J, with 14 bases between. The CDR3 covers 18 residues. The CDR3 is CASSYSNGLKANTGELFF. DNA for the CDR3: TGTGCCAGCAGTTACTCGAACGGACTAAAAGCGAACACCGGGGAGCTGTTTTTT.

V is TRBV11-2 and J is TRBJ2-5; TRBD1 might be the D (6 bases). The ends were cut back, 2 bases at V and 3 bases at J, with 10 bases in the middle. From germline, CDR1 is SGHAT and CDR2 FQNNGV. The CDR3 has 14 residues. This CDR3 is CASSLQGLEETQYF. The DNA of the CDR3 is TGTGCCAGCAGCTTACAGGGGCTGGAAGAGACCCAGTACTTC.

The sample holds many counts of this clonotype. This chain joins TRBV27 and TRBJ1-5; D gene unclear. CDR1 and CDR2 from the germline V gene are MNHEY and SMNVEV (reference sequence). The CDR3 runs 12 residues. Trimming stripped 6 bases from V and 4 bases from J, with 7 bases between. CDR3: CASRRGNQPQHF. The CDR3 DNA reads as TGTGCCAGCAGACGGGGAAATCAGCCCCAGCATTTT.

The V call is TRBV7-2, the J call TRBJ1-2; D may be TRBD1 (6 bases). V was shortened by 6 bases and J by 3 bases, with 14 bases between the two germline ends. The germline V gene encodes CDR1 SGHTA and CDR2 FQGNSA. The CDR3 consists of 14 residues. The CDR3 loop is CASRSGGRDYGYTF. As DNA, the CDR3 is TGTGCCAGCAGGTCCGGGGGCAGAGACTATGGCTACACCTTC. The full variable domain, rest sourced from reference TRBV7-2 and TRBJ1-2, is GAGVSQSPSNKVTEKGKDVELRCDPISGHTALYWYRQSLGQGLEFLIYFQGNSAPDKSGLPSDRFSAERTGGSVSTLTIQRTQQEDSAVYLCASRSGGRDYGYTFGSGTRLTVV.

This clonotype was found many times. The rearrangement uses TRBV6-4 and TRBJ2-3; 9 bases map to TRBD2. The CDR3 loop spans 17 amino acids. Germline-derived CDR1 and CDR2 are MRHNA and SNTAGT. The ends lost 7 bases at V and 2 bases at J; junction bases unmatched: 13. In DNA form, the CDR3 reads TGTGCCAGCACCTGGACGAGGCTAGCGGGGACCACAGATACGCAGTATTTT. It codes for CASTWTRLAGTTDTQYF.

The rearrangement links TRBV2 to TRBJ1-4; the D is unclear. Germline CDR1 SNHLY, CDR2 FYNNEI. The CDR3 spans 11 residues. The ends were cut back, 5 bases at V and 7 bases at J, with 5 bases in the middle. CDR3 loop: CASSWSEKLFF. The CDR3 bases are TGTGCCAGCAGTTGGAGTGAAAAACTGTTTTTT.

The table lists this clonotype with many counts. CDR3 protein: CASSLDRGNYGYTF. DNA for the CDR3: TGTGCCAGCAGCTTAGATCGGGGGAACTATGGCTACACCTTC. The chain uses TRBV7-2 and TRBJ1-2, with a tentative D call TRBD1 (5 bases). Trimming cost V 1 base and J 2 bases, with 8 bases left between them. This CDR3 contains 14 residues. Germline-derived CDR1 and CDR2 are SGHTA and FQGNSA.

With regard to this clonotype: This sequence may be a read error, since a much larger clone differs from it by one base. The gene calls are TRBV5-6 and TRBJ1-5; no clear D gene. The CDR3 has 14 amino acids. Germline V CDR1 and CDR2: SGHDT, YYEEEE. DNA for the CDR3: TGTGCCTGCAGCGTTCGCGGTAGCAATCAGCCCCAGCATTTT. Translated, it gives CACSVRGSNQPQHF.

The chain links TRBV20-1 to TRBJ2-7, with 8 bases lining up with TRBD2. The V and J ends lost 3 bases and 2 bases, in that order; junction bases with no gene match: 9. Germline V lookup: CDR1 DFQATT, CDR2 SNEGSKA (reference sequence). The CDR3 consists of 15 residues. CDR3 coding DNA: TGCAGTGCTAGGGGTCCAGCGGGGGCAGCCTACGAGCAGTACTTC. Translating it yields CSARGPAGAAYEQYF.

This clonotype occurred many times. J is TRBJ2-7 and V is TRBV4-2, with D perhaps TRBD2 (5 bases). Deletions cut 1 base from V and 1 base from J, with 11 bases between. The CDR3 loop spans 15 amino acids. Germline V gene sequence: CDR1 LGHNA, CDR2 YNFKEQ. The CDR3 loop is CASSQGPGKSYEQYF. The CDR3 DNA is TGTGCCAGCAGCCAAGGCCCCGGGAAGTCCTACGAGCAGTACTTC.

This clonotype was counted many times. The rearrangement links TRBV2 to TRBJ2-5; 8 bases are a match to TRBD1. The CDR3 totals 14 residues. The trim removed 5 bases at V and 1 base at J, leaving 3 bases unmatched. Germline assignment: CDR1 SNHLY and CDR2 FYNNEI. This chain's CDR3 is CASSITGGQETQYF. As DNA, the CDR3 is TGTGCCAGCAGTATTACAGGGGGCCAAGAGACCCAGTACTTC.

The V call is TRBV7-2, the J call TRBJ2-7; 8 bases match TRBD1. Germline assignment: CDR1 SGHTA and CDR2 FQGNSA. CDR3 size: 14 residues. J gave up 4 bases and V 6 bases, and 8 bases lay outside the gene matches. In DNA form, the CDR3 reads TGTGCCAGCAGGGTTGGGACAGGAAAATACGAGCAGTACTTC. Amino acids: CASRVGTGKYEQYF.

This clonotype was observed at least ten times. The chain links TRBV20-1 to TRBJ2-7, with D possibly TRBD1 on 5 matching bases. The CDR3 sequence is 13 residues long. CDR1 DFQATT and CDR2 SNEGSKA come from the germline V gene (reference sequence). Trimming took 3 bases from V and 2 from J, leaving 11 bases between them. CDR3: CSASSQGPYEQYF. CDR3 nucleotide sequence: TGCAGTGCTAGTAGTCAGGGCCCCTACGAGCAGTACTTC.

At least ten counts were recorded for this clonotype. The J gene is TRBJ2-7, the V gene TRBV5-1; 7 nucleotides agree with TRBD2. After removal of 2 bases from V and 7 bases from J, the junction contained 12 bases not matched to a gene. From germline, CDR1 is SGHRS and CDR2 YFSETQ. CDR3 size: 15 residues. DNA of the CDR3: TGCGCCAGCAGCTTATCCAGGACTAGGAGCGATGAGCAGTACTTC. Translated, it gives CASSLSRTRSDEQYF.

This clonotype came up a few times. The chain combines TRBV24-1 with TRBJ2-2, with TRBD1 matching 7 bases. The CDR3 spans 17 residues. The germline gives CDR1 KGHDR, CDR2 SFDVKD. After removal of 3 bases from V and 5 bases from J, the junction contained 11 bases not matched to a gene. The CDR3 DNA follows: TGTGCCACCAGTGATGCTCGACAGGGATTAGGTACCGGGGAGCTGTTTTTT. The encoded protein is CATSDARQGLGTGELFF.

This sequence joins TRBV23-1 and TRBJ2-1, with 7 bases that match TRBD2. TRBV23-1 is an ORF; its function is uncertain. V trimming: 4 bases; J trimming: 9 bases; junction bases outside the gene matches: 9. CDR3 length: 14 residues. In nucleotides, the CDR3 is TGCGCCAGCAGTCTCGAGAGGCGGGAGAGTGAGCAGTTCTTC. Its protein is CASSLERRESEQFF.

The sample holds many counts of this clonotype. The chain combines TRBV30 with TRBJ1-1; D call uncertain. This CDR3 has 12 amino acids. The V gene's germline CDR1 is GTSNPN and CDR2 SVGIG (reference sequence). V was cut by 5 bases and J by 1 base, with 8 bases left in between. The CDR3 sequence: CAWCQPNTEAFF. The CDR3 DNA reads TGTGCCTGGTGCCAGCCGAACACTGAAGCTTTCTTT.

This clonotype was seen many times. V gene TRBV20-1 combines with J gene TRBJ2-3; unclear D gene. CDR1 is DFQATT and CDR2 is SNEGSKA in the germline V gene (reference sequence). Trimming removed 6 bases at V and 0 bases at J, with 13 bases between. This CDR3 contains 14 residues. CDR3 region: CSARKIPSTDTQYF. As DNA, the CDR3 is TGCAGTGCGAGAAAAATCCCCAGCACAGATACGCAGTATTTT.

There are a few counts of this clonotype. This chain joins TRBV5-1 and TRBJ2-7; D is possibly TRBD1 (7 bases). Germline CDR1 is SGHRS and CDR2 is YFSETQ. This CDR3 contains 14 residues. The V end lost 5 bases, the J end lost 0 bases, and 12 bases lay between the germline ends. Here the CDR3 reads CASRRRDSSYEQYF. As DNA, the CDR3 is TGCGCCAGCAGGAGGAGGGACAGCTCCTACGAGCAGTACTTC. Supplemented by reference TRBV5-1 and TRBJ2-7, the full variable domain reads KAGVTQTPRYLIKTRGQQVTLSCSPISGHRSVSWYQQTPGQGLQFLFEYFSETQRNKGNFPGRFSGRQFSNSRSEMNVSTLELGDSALYLCASRRRDSSYEQYFGPGTRLTVT.

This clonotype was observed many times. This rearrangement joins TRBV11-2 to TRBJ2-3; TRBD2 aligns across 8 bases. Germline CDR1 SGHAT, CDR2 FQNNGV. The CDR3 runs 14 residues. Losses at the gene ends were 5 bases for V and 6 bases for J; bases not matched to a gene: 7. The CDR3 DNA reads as TGTGCCAGCAGCCCCCTGCGGGAGGTTGATACGCAGTATTTT. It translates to CASSPLREVDTQYF.

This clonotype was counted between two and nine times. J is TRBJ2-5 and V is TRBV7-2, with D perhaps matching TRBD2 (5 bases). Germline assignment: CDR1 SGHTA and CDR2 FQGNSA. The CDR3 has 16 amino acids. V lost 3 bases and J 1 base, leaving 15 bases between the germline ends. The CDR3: CASSFSGSEGQETQYF. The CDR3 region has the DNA TGTGCCAGCAGCTTTTCAGGTTCTGAGGGCCAAGAGACCCAGTACTTC.

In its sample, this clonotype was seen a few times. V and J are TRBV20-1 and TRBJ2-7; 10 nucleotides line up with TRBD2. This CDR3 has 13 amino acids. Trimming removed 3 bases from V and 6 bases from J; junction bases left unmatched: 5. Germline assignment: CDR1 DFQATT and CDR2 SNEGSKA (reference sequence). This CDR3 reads CSARKRLAGEQYF. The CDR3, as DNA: TGCAGTGCTAGGAAACGACTAGCGGGCGAGCAGTACTTC.

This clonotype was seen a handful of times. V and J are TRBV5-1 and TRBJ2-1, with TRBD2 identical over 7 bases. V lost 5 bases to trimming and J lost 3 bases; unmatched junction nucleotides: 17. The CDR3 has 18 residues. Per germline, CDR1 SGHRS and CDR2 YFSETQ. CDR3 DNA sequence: TGCGCCAGCAGGGATGTGGGCGGGAGTCCCATGGTCTACAATGAGCAGTTCTTC. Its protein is CASRDVGGSPMVYNEQFF.

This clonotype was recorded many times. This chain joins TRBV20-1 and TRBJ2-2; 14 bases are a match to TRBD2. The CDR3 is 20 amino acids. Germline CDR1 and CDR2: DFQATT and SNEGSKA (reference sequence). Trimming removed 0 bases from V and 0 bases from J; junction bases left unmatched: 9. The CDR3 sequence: CSARDPGTSGRGPNTGELFF. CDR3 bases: TGCAGTGCTAGAGATCCCGGGACTAGCGGGAGAGGGCCGAACACCGGGGAGCTGTTTTTT.

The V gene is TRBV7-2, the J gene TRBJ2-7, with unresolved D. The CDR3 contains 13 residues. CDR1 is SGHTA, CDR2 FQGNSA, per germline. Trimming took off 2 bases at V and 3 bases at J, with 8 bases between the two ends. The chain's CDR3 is CASSLRGYYEQYF. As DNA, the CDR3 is TGTGCCAGCAGCTTACGTGGATACTACGAGCAGTACTTC.

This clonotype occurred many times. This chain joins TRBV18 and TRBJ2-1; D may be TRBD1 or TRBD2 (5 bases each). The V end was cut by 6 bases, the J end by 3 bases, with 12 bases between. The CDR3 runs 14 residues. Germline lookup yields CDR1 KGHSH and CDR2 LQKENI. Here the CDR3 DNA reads TGTGCCAGCTCCCCAAATGGGGGCTACAATGAGCAGTTCTTC. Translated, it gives CASSPNGGYNEQFF.

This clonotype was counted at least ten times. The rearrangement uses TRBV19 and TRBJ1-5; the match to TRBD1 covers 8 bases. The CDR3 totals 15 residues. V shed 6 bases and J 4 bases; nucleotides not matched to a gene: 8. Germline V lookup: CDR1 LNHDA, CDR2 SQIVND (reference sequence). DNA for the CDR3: TGTGCCAGTAGCACAGACAGGGGCTCAAATCAGCCCCAGCATTTT. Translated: CASSTDRGSNQPQHF. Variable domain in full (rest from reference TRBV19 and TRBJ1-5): DGGITQSPKYLFRKEGQNVTLSCEQNLNHDAMYWYRQDPGQGLRLIYYSQIVNDFQKGDIAEGYSVSREKKESFPLTVTSAQKNPTAFYLCASSTDRGSNQPQHFGDGTRLSIL.

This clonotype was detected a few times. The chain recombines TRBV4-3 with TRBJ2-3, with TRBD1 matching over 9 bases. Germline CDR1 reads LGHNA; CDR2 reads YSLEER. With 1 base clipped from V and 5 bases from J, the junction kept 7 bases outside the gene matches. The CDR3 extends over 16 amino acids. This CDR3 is CASSQGTGGAGDTQYF. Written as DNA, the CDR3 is TGCGCCAGCAGCCAAGGTACAGGGGGCGCGGGAGATACGCAGTATTTT.

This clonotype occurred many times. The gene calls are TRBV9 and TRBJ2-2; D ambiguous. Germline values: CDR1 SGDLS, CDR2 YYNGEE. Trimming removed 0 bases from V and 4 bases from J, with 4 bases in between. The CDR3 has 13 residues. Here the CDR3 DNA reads TGTGCCAGCAGCGTAGTCGGCACCGGGGAGCTGTTTTTT. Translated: CASSVVGTGELFF.

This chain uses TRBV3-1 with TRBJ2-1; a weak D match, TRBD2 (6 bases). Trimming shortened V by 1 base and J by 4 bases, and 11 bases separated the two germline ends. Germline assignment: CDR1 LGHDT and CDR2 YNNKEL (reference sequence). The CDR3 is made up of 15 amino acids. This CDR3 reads CASSQAGSRYNEQFF. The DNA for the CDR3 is TGTGCCAGCAGCCAAGCCGGGAGTCGTTACAATGAGCAGTTCTTC.